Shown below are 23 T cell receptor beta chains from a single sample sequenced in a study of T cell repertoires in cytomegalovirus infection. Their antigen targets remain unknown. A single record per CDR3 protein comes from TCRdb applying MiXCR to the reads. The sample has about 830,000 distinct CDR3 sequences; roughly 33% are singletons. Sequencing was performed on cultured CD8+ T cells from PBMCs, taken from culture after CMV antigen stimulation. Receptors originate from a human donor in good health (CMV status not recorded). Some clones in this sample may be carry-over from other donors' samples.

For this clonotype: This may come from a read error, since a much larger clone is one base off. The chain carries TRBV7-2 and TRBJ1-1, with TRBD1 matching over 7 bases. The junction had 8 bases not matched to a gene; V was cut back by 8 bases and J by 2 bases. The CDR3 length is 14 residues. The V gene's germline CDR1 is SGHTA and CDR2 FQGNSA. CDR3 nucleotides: TGTGCCAGCTGCTCCCGGGACAGCAACACTGAAGCTTTCTTT. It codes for CASCSRDSNTEAFF.

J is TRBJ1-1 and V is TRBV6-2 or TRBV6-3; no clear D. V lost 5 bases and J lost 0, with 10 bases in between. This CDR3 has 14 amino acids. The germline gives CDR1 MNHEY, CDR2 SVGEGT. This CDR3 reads CASSPRRVNTEAFF. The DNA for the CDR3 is TGTGCCAGCAGTCCGAGACGGGTGAACACTGAAGCTTTCTTT.

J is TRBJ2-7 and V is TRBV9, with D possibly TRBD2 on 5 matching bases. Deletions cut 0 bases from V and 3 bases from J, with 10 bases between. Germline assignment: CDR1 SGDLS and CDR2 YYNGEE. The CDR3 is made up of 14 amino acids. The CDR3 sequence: CASSVEAVIYEQYF. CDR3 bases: TGTGCCAGCAGCGTAGAAGCGGTTATCTACGAGCAGTACTTC.

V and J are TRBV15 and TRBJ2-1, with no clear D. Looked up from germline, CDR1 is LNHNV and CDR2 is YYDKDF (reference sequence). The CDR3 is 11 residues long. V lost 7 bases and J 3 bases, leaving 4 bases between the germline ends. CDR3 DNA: TGTGCCACCAAGGACTACAATGAGCAGTTCTTC. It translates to CATKDYNEQFF.

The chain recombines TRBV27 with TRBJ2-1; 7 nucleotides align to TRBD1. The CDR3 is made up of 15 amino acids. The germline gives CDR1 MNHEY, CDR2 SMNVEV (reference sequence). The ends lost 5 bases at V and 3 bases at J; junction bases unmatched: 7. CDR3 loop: CASSTGTARYNEQFF. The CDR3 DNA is TGTGCCAGCAGTACCGGGACAGCGCGCTACAATGAGCAGTTCTTC.

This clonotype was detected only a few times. The DNA of the CDR3 is TGTGCCAGCAGCCCTTCAGTAAACTATGGCTACACCTTC. Translated, it gives CASSPSVNYGYTF. This chain links TRBV12-3 or TRBV12-4 with TRBJ1-2; no firm D call. Trimming pared 6 bases from V and 2 bases from J, leaving 10 bases between. The CDR3 spans 13 residues.

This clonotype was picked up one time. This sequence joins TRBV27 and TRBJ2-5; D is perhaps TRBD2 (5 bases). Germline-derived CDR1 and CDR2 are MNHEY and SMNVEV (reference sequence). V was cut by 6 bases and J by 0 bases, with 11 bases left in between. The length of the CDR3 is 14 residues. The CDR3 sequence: CASRRSGYQETQYF. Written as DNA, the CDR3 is TGTGCCAGCAGACGATCGGGGTACCAAGAGACCCAGTACTTC.

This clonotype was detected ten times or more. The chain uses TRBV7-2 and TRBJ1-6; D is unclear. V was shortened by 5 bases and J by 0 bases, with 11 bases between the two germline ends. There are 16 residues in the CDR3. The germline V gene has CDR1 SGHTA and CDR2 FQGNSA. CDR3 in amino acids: CASSAARSSYNSPLHF. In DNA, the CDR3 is TGTGCCAGCAGCGCAGCCAGGAGCTCCTATAATTCACCCCTCCACTTT.

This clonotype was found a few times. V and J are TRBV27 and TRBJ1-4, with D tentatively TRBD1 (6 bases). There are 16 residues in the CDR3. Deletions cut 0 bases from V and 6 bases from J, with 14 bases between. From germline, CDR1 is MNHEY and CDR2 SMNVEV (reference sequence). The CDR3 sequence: CASSLSLGGGDEKLFF. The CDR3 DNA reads TGTGCCAGCAGTTTATCCCTCGGGGGCGGTGATGAAAAACTGTTTTTT. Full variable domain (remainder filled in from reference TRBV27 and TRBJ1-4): EAQVTQNPRYLITVTGKKLTVTCSQNMNHEYMSWYRQDPGLGLRQIYYSMNVEVTDKGDVPEGYKVSRKEKRNFPLILESPSPNQTSLYFCASSLSLGGGDEKLFFGSGTQLSVL.

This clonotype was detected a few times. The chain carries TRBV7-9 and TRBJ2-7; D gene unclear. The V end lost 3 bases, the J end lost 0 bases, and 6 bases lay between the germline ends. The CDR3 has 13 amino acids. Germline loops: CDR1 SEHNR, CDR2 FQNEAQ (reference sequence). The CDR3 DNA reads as TGTGCCAGCAGCTTCGACGGCTCCTACGAGCAGTACTTC. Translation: CASSFDGSYEQYF.

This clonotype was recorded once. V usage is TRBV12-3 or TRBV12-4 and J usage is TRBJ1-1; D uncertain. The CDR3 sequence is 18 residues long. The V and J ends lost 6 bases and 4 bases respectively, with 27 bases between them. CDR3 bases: TGTGCCAGCAGCCCCCCCCGGAGGAGAACACTGAGAGTCACTGAAGCTTTCTTT. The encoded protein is CASSPPRRRTLRVTEAFF.

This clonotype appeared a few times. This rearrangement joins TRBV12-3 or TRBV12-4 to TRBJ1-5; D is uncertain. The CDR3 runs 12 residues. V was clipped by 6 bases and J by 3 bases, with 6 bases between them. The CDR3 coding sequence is TGTGCCAGCAGCCCTGCCAATCAGCCCCAGCATTTT. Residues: CASSPANQPQHF.

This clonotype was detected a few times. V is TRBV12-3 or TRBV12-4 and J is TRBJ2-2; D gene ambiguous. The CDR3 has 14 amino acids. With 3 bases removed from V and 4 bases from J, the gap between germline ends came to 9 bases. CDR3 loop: CASSFTVPTGELFF. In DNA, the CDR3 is TGTGCCAGCAGTTTCACAGTCCCCACCGGGGAGCTGTTTTTT.

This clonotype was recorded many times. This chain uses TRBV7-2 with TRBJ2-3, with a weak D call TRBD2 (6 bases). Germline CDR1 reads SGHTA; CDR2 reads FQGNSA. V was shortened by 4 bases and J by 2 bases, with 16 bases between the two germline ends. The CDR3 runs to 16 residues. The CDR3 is CASSSGRDWLTDTQYF. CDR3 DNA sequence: TGTGCCAGCAGCTCTGGCCGGGACTGGCTCACAGATACGCAGTATTTT.

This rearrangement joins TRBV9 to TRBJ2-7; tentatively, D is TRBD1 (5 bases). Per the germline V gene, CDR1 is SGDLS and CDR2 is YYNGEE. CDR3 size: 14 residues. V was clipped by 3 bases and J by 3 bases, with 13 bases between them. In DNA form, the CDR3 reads TGTGCCAGCAGCGGTCGACAGAACATCTACGAGCAGTACTTC. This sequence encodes CASSGRQNIYEQYF.

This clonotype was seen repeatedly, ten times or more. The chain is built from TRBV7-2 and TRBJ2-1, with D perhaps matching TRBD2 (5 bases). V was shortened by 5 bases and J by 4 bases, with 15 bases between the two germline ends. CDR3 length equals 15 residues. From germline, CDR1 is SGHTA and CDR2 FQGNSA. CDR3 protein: CASSPGRGPYNEQFF. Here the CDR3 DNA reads TGTGCCAGCAGCCCCGGTAGAGGGCCTTACAATGAGCAGTTCTTC.

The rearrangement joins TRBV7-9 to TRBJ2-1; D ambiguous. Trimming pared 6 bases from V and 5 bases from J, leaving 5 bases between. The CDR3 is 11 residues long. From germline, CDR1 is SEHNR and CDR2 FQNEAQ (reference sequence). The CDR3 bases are TGTGCCAGCAGAATTAACAATGAGCAGTTCTTC. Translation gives CASRINNEQFF.

CDR3 amino acids: CASGRGGWRAEQFF. The CDR3 coding sequence is TGTGCCAGCGGTCGAGGGGGGTGGAGGGCCGAGCAGTTCTTC. The chain links TRBV6-5 to TRBJ2-1, with D possibly called TRBD1 or TRBD2 (6 bases each). The CDR3 length is 14 residues. The germline gives CDR1 MNHEY, CDR2 SVGAGI. The V end was cut by 8 bases, the J end by 10 bases, with 21 bases between.

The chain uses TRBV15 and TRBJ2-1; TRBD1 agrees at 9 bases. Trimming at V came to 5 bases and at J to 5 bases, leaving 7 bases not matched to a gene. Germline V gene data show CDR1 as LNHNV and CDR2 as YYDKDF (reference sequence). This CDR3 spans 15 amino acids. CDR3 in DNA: TGTGCCACCAGCGGGAGACAGGGGGTAAACAATGAGCAGTTCTTC. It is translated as CATSGRQGVNNEQFF.

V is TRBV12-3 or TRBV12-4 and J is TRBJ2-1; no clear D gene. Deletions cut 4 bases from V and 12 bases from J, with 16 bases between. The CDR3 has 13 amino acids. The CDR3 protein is CASSSGYIDWQFF. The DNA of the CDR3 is TGTGCCAGCAGTTCTGGATACATCGACTGGCAGTTCTTC.

The CDR3 loop is CASSISPSTGRWGTQYF. The DNA of the CDR3 is TGTGCCAGTAGTATATCCCCCTCGACAGGGCGGTGGGGGACCCAGTACTTC. The rearrangement joins TRBV19 to TRBJ2-5; TRBD1 agrees at 7 bases. Trimming cost V 2 bases and J 7 bases; bases outside gene matches: 16. The V gene's germline CDR1 is LNHDA and CDR2 SQIVND (reference sequence). The CDR3 extends over 17 amino acids.

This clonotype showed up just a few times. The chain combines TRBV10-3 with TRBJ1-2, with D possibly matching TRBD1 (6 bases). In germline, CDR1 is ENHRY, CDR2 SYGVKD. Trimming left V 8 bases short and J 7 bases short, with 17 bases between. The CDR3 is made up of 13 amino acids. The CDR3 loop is CAIPRGALSGYTF. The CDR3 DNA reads TGTGCCATCCCCCGGGGGGCCCTTAGTGGCTACACCTTC.

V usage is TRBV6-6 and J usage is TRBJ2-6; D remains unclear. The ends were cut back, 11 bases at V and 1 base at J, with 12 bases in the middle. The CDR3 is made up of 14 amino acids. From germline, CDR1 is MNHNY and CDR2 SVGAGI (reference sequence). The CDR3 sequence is CASEGQSGANVLTF. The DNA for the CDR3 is TGTGCCTCGGAAGGGCAGTCTGGGGCCAACGTCCTGACTTTC.